This T cell receptor (beta chain) was found in a study of shared clonotypes between healthy human individuals. In regard to this clone: Its antigen is unknown.

The table came from immunoSEQ multiplex PCR; TCRdb's copy has only in-frame clones and leaves some out. The data hold under 2,500,000 clones, with approximately 95% observed a single time. The study's findings and limits: A reduction in generation probabilities was seen for non-shared clonotypes relative to those shared by all four donors.

The TCR comes from a man aged 18 to 30 in good health. Input material: naive CD4+ T cells sorted from blood. The subset was: CD45RA+ positively selected.

The CDR3 bases are TGTGCCAGCCGGGGCCTGAGGGAGCAGTACTTC. Protein: CASRGLREQYF. The genes are TRBV2 and TRBJ2-7; D is tentatively TRBD1 or TRBD2 (5 bases each). This CDR3 is built from 11 residues. Deletions cut 8 bases from V and 7 bases from J, with 12 bases between. Germline V CDR1 and CDR2: SNHLY, FYNNEI.